Below, one T cell receptor beta chain is given with its context. The target antigen is unknown. V was trimmed by 3 bases and J by 4 bases, leaving 6 bases between them. The CDR3 covers 12 residues. Germline V gene sequence: CDR1 MGHRA, CDR2 YSYEKL. This specimen belongs to a study of cytomegalovirus exposure and HLA in healthy donors. Study-level points and caveats: Most CMV-associated TCR beta chains were later found to appear HLA-restricted. Fewer N-insertions than the approximately 700-donor mean were reportedly shown by an Asian-associated ancestry cluster in a later analysis. In vitro testing confirmed a few CMV-associated chains as specific for CMV antigens.

Primers included in the PCR were 60 Vbeta and 13 Jbeta primers. The table came from immunoSEQ multiplex PCR; TCRdb's copy has only in-frame clones and leaves some out. The data show 65,000 to 90,000 clones, and the top ten clones hold roughly 2.4%. The receptor comes from a female donor in good health and CMV-seropositive. The rearrangement links TRBV4-1 to TRBJ1-1, with a weak D call TRBD1 (5 bases). Sequenced material: PBMCs. CDR3 coding DNA: TGCGCCAGCAGCCACCAGGGCACTGAAGCTTTCTTT. It encodes CASSHQGTEAFF.